This T cell receptor beta chain was captured in a study of cytotoxic CD8 clonotypes in ibrutinib-treated CLL (dated by TCRdb to about 2021). With regard to the full study: In this cohort, about 16 patients were treatment-naive and 11 to 12 were relapsed/refractory, while some 17 had unmutated IGHV. The response samples were drawn at a median of 12 months into treatment, with a range of roughly 6 to 36 months. Responses were partial in 24 patients and complete in 2; after median about 68 months follow-up, approximately 15 stayed in remission and some twelve progressed. Longitudinal samples were available for about 30% of the 86 trial participants. Cryopreserved peripheral blood mononuclear cells were obtained before treatment, at response, and at either sustained remission or disease progression. Samples averaged approximately 260,000 productive templates and around 91,000 productive rearrangements. Every sample from remission and from progressive disease was obtained while the patients were still on ibrutinib.

A MiSeq instrument was used for deep resolution sequencing, which targeted depths ranging from 1 in 1 million up to 1 in 200,000 T cells, with coverage averaging 10x for each clonotype. The immunoSEQ hsTCRB Kit was used to generate the TCR beta libraries. From the authors' description of their analysis: Data were analyzed with ImmunoSEQ Data Assistant and ImmunoSEQ Analyzer, with V, D and J genes assigned per IMGT definitions. Clonality was computed as one minus normalized Shannon entropy of productive rearrangement frequencies, ranging from 0 to 1. Public clonotype analysis was restricted to overrepresented clonotypes comprising at least 0.05% of each patient's repertoire. About a dozen age-matched healthy donor repertoires from immuneACCESS served as clonality controls. The table comes from immuneACCESS by way of TCRdb, which keeps in-frame sequences with V and J called. Part of the clones is missing from these tables; in studies checked, under half for an unresolved V gene and the rest for unknown reasons. V, J and clone size derive from that table, while D and trimming were established from the DNA sequence. For this sample the table gives about 140,000 clones, of which 80% to 95% were detected only once. Approximately 11% of the sample rests with the top ten.

V and J lose 6 bases and 4 bases, and a span of 9 bases separates them. The germline V gene supplies CDR1 MNHEY and CDR2 SVGAGI. The CDR3 covers 12 residues, taking in both the cysteine and the phenylalanine. CDR3 DNA is the only sequence kept; it has 36 bases, read in frame from the first base. About this clone itself: Its antigen specificity is not known. Per-base quality was not reported, and no clone a single base away is much larger than it.

Read against the paper, the sample's time point label means: more than 10 months on ibrutinib. For TCR beta library preparation, 1.5 to 2.5 micrograms of genomic DNA was extracted from cryopreserved PBMCs. Longitudinal blood samples from CLL patients on ibrutinib monotherapy underwent high-throughput TCR beta sequencing. The patients were enrolled in a single-center, open-label phase 2 trial of ibrutinib monotherapy. Overall study results and their limits: Baseline clonality exceeded that of age-matched healthy donors and correlated strongly with circulating CD8+ T-cell counts. Clonality increased at ibrutinib response, stayed stable in sustained remission, and fell back toward baseline at progression. Sustained-remission and progressing patients did not have matched sampling times, and lymph node repertoires were not examined. Public clonotypes were rare and either shrank or stayed stable during treatment, and the rise in clonality at ibrutinib response reflected expansion of private clonotypes.

The TCR was taken from a human donor with chronic lymphocytic leukemia. The sequencing used PBMCs, collected after 12 months of ibrutinib treatment. This chain is built from TRBV6-5 and TRBJ2-5, with the D gene call left open. In nucleotides, the sequence is TGTGCCAGCAGGGCAGGAACAGAGACCCAGTACTTC. This sequence encodes CASRAGTETQYF.